These 32 T cell receptor beta chains came from one sample sequenced in a study of CD4 T cells in relation to SARS-CoV-2 and coronaviruses. Data came from immunoSEQ multiplex PCR; TCRdb stores just in-frame clones and leaves some out. This sample has approximately 17,000 clones; 79% occur once, and the top ten carry approximately 10%. No antigens are known for them. Before the COVID-19 pandemic, during about 2011-2019, CD4+ T cells were taken from unexposed donors. The cells were cultured for under twelve days before CD4+ T cells were isolated. The sequencing input was CD4+ T cells from PBMCs, cultured in vitro. The receptors were gathered from a human donor in good health.

This chain links TRBV4-1 with TRBJ1-2, with D unresolved. The CDR3 extends over 14 amino acids. Deletions cut 1 base from V and 3 bases from J, with 9 bases between. Germline V gene lookup returns CDR1 MGHRA and CDR2 YSYEKL. The CDR3 DNA reads TGCGCCAGCAGCCAAGGCCCACATGACTATGGCTACACCTTC. This codes for CASSQGPHDYGYTF.

The J gene is TRBJ1-4, the V gene TRBV14; possible D gene TRBD1, 5 bases. Germline V gene sequence: CDR1 SGHDN, CDR2 FVKESK. This CDR3 is 13 amino acids long. Trimming took off 5 bases at V and 6 bases at J, with 10 bases between the two ends. DNA for the CDR3: TGTGCCAGCAGCAGGGGCGGGTATGAAAAACTGTTTTTT. It is translated as CASSRGGYEKLFF.

This clone was found a few times. The chain is built from TRBV6-1 and TRBJ1-3; D uncertain. CDR1 MNHNS and CDR2 SASEGT come from the germline V gene. The CDR3 is 14 amino acids. V lost 2 bases, J lost 1 base, and 6 bases lay in between. As DNA, the CDR3 is TGTGCCAGCAGTGAATCGGGGTCTGGAAACACCATATATTTT. This codes for CASSESGSGNTIYF.

The V gene is TRBV5-1, the J gene TRBJ1-4; TRBD1 is a possible D gene (5 bases). CDR1 is SGHRS and CDR2 is YFSETQ in the germline V gene. There are 15 residues in the CDR3. The V end lost 4 bases, the J end lost 3 bases, and 13 bases lay between the germline ends. CDR3 sequence (DNA): TGCGCCAGCAGCGCTGGGGACGGATCTAATGAAAAACTGTTTTTT. Residues: CASSAGDGSNEKLFF.

The chain links TRBV29-1 to TRBJ1-2; 11 bases agree with TRBD1. Per germline, CDR1 SQVTM and CDR2 ANQGSEA. The CDR3 is made up of 13 amino acids. V lost 4 bases and J lost 7; bases outside the gene matches: 5. Written as DNA, the CDR3 is TGCAGCGTTGGAGGACAGGGGGCAGTTGGCTACACCTTC. The encoded protein is CSVGGQGAVGYTF.

The chain joins TRBV12-3 or TRBV12-4 to TRBJ1-1; D is uncertain. The CDR3 is 13 amino acids. Trimming removed 6 bases from V and 4 bases from J, with 12 bases in between. CDR3 residues: CASREMVATEAFF. In DNA, the CDR3 is TGTGCCAGCAGAGAAATGGTGGCCACTGAAGCTTTCTTT.

The chain employs TRBV18 and TRBJ1-3, with a possible D match to TRBD1 (5 bases). The CDR3 loop spans 16 amino acids. Germline V lookup: CDR1 KGHSH, CDR2 LQKENI. V was shortened by 3 bases and J by 2 bases, with 14 bases between the two germline ends. The CDR3 sequence: CASSPQGSHTGNTIYF. The CDR3 DNA reads as TGTGCCAGCTCACCTCAGGGCTCCCACACTGGAAACACCATATATTTT.

The V and J genes are TRBV19 and TRBJ1-5, with D unclear. Trimming removed 8 bases from V and 0 bases from J, with 8 bases in between. CDR3 length: 13 residues. Germline CDR1 LNHDA, CDR2 SQIVND (reference sequence). Here the CDR3 DNA reads TGTGCCAGTCAGAGCTATAGCAATCAGCCCCAGCATTTT. This encodes CASQSYSNQPQHF.

The gene calls are TRBV7-9 and TRBJ1-2; D gene ambiguous. CDR1 SEHNR and CDR2 FQNEAQ come from the germline V gene (reference sequence). V was trimmed by 3 bases and J by 0 bases, leaving 8 bases between them. The CDR3 runs to 14 residues. The CDR3 DNA reads TGTGCCAGCAGCTTCGCCGGAGCTAACTATGGCTACACCTTC. Its translation: CASSFAGANYGYTF.

The J gene is TRBJ2-5, the V gene TRBV7-2; unclear D gene. Trimming shortened V by 5 bases and J by 1 base, and 14 bases separated the two germline ends. The CDR3 covers 15 residues. CDR1 is SGHTA and CDR2 is FQGNSA in the germline V gene. DNA of the CDR3: TGTGCCAGCAGCCCCCTGGGCAGAGTCCAAGAGACCCAGTACTTC. This encodes CASSPLGRVQETQYF.

The genes are TRBV7-9 and TRBJ2-3; either TRBD1 or TRBD2 may fit D (5 bases each). CDR1 and CDR2 from the germline V gene are SEHNR and FQNEAQ (reference sequence). Trimming took off 3 bases at V and 11 bases at J, with 18 bases between the two ends. The CDR3 is 14 residues long. The CDR3 DNA is TGTGCCAGCAGCTTTTCCCTCAGGGACCCAAGGCAGTATTTT. Translation gives CASSFSLRDPRQYF.

This clone was counted only a few times. The chain combines TRBV16 with TRBJ2-7, with D perhaps matching TRBD2 (5 bases). Per germline, CDR1 KGHSY and CDR2 FQNENV. This CDR3 is 14 amino acids long. V lost 2 bases to trimming and J lost 2 bases, with 10 bases between them. The chain's CDR3 is CASSQRDSAYEQYF. The CDR3 DNA is TGTGCCAGCAGCCAACGGGATTCCGCCTACGAGCAGTACTTC.

The genes are TRBV11-2 and TRBJ2-2, with D unresolved. The germline V gene encodes CDR1 SGHAT and CDR2 FQNNGV. Trimming shortened V by 5 bases and J by 4 bases, and 11 bases separated the two germline ends. CDR3 size: 14 residues. The DNA for the CDR3 is TGTGCCAGCAGCGTAGCTAGGACCACCGGGGAGCTGTTTTTT. Encoded protein: CASSVARTTGELFF. Based on the CDR3 plus reference TRBV11-2 and TRBJ2-2, the full variable domain is EAGVAQSPRYKIIEKRQSVAFWCNPISGHATLYWYQQILGQGPKLLIQFQNNGVVDDSQLPKDRFSAERLKGVDSTLKIQPAKLEDSAVYLCASSVARTTGELFFGEGSRLTVL.

As for this clone: Other DNA sequences in the same sample also yield this CDR3. The chain joins TRBV4-1 to TRBJ1-1; weak D call: TRBD1 (5 bases). Looked up from germline, CDR1 is MGHRA and CDR2 is YSYEKL. V lost 2 bases, J lost 3 bases, and 10 bases lay in between. This CDR3 region has 14 residues. CDR3 nucleotide sequence: TGCGCCAGCAGCCAAAGGGGCGAGGACACTGAAGCTTTCTTT. It translates to CASSQRGEDTEAFF.

A few counts support this clone. This chain links TRBV27 with TRBJ2-2; D gene unclear. The CDR3 sequence is 12 residues long. V was trimmed by 3 bases and J by 4 bases, leaving 3 bases between them. CDR1 and CDR2 (germline): MNHEY, SMNVEV (reference sequence). The CDR3 is CASSFFTGELFF. DNA for the CDR3: TGTGCCAGCAGTTTTTTCACCGGGGAGCTGTTTTTT.

CDR3 residues: CASSMRQGVETQYF. CDR3 nucleotide sequence: TGTGCCAGTAGTATGAGACAGGGGGTAGAGACCCAGTACTTC. The genes are TRBV19 and TRBJ2-5, with 9 bases that match TRBD1. This CDR3 region has 14 residues. J gave up 4 bases and V 3 bases, and 3 bases lay outside the gene matches. Looked up from germline, CDR1 is LNHDA and CDR2 is SQIVND (reference sequence).

V is TRBV9 and J is TRBJ2-1, with D tentatively TRBD1 (6 bases). This CDR3 contains 19 residues. Trimming shortened V by 0 bases and J by 0 bases, and 19 bases separated the two germline ends. The germline CDR1 and CDR2 sequences are SGDLS and YYNGEE. Written as DNA, the CDR3 is TGTGCCAGCAGCGTAGACTATCGACAGGCTAAGAGCTCCTACAATGAGCAGTTCTTC. It specifies CASSVDYRQAKSSYNEQFF.

J is TRBJ2-7 and V is TRBV11-2, with 9 bases fitting TRBD2. Germline V CDR1 and CDR2: SGHAT, FQNNGV. The CDR3 spans 13 residues. V was clipped by 5 bases and J by 11 bases; unmatched bases: 10. The CDR3 region has the DNA TGTGCCAGCAGCCAGCTTAGCGGGAGAGGCAAGTACTTC. It encodes CASSQLSGRGKYF.

The chain combines TRBV30 with TRBJ2-5, with 10 bases fitting TRBD2. After removal of 1 base from V and 0 bases from J, the junction contained 8 bases not matched to a gene. The CDR3 runs to 17 residues. Germline values: CDR1 GTSNPN, CDR2 SVGIG (reference sequence). The CDR3 nucleotides read TGTGCCTGGAGTGAGGCTAGCGGGAGTCAGTACCAAGAGACCCAGTACTTC. This codes for CAWSEASGSQYQETQYF.

The V gene is TRBV6-5, the J gene TRBJ1-4; D is unclear. This CDR3 spans 14 amino acids. Trimming left V 8 bases short and J 0 bases short, with 10 bases between. CDR1 MNHEY and CDR2 SVGAGI come from the germline V gene. CDR3 bases: TGTGCCAGCGGGCCGACCGCAACTAATGAAAAACTGTTTTTT. Translation gives CASGPTATNEKLFF.

This clone was detected only a few times. This CDR3 reads CASSPDRTFEAFF. CDR3 in DNA: TGTGCCAGCAGCCCGGACAGGACTTTTGAAGCTTTCTTT. This chain links TRBV7-9 with TRBJ1-1; 7 bases fit TRBD1. J gave up 7 bases and V 5 bases, and 7 bases lay outside the gene matches. Germline lookup yields CDR1 SEHNR and CDR2 FQNEAQ (reference sequence). This CDR3 is built from 13 residues.

V usage is TRBV3-1 (or the pseudogene TRBV3-2) and J usage is TRBJ2-3; 7 bases agree with TRBD1. J gave up 2 bases and V 0 bases, and 14 bases lay outside the gene matches. This CDR3 is 19 amino acids long. Germline assignment: CDR1 LGHDT and CDR2 YNNKEL (reference sequence). This CDR3 reads CASSQEPLRTGQNTDTQYF. For the CDR3, the DNA is TGTGCCAGCAGCCAAGAACCATTAAGGACAGGACAAAACACAGATACGCAGTATTTT.

CDR3 DNA sequence: TGCGCCAGCAGCTCGTGGGGACAGGGGACTTACGAGCAGTACTTC. Translated, it gives CASSSWGQGTYEQYF. The chain links TRBV5-1 to TRBJ2-7; 10 bases are a match to TRBD1. The CDR3 runs to 15 residues. V shed 3 bases and J 4 bases; nucleotides not matched to a gene: 7. Germline loops: CDR1 SGHRS, CDR2 YFSETQ.

The CDR3 DNA reads as TGTGCCAGCAGGGGGGGGCTAGCCAAAAACATTCAGTACTTC. Its translation: CASRGGLAKNIQYF. V is TRBV6-5 and J is TRBJ2-4, with D perhaps matching TRBD2 (7 bases). The V gene's germline CDR1 is MNHEY and CDR2 SVGAGI. Trimming pared 6 bases from V and 0 bases from J, leaving 9 bases between. This CDR3 is built from 14 residues.

This clone has just a few counts. V usage is TRBV29-1 and J usage is TRBJ2-1; D might be TRBD1 or TRBD2, each matching 6 bases. The V end was cut by 4 bases, the J end by 4 bases, with 20 bases between. Germline assignment: CDR1 SQVTM and CDR2 ANQGSEA. The CDR3 extends over 16 amino acids. This chain's CDR3 is CSVAGGSGVGYNEQFF. CDR3 nucleotide sequence: TGCAGCGTTGCTGGGGGCTCGGGAGTGGGTTACAATGAGCAGTTCTTC.

V usage is TRBV9 and J usage is TRBJ2-3, with D tentatively TRBD1 or TRBD2 (7 bases each). The germline V and J ends were trimmed by 6 bases and 4 bases, with 15 bases remaining between them. Germline CDR1 and CDR2: SGDLS and YYNGEE. The CDR3 extends over 14 amino acids. DNA of the CDR3: TGTGCCAGCACCCCAGGGGGAGGGGCAGATACGCAGTATTTT. Translated: CASTPGGGADTQYF.

This clone was counted only a few times. This rearrangement joins TRBV5-1 to TRBJ2-7, with 9 bases identical to TRBD1. The trim removed 4 bases at V and 6 bases at J, leaving 14 bases unmatched. Germline CDR1 is SGHRS and CDR2 is YFSETQ. The CDR3 runs 16 residues. The CDR3 DNA reads TGCGCCAGCAGCCCGACCCACGGGACAGGGAATGCCGAGCAGTACTTC. It codes for CASSPTHGTGNAEQYF.

The chain is built from TRBV5-5 and TRBJ1-1; D perhaps matches TRBD1 (5 bases). From germline, CDR1 is SGHKS and CDR2 YYEKEE (reference sequence). The V gene lost 2 bases and the J gene lost 5 bases, with 13 bases spanning the gap. CDR3 length equals 14 residues. CDR3 loop: CASSFDGGRTEAFF. In DNA, the CDR3 is TGTGCCAGCAGCTTTGATGGGGGGAGGACTGAAGCTTTCTTT.

The chain combines TRBV2 with TRBJ1-1; D possibly corresponds to TRBD1 (6 bases). Germline assignment: CDR1 SNHLY and CDR2 FYNNEI. Between the trimmed V and J ends, which lost 0 bases and 4 bases, there was a span of 18 bases. The CDR3 extends over 17 amino acids. The CDR3 spells CASSEARMGGRGTEAFF. CDR3 nucleotide sequence: TGTGCCAGCAGTGAAGCGAGGATGGGGGGCAGGGGCACTGAAGCTTTCTTT. The variable domain in full, with the rest retrieved from reference TRBV2 and TRBJ1-1, is EPEVTQTPSHQVTQMGQEVILRCVPISNHLYFYWYRQILGQKVEFLVSFYNNEISEKSEIFDDQFSVERPDGSNFTLKIRSTKLEDSAMYFCASSEARMGGRGTEAFFGQGTRLTVV.

The chain combines TRBV10-3 with TRBJ1-2; 7 bases are shared with TRBD1. This CDR3 is 17 amino acids long. V lost 4 bases and J lost 5; bases outside the gene matches: 16. The germline V gene has CDR1 ENHRY and CDR2 SYGVKD. CDR3 residues: CAISGPLLDRTDYGYTF. CDR3 coding DNA: TGTGCCATCAGTGGCCCCCTTTTGGACAGGACCGATTATGGCTACACCTTC.

A single count supports this clone. The J gene is TRBJ2-3, the V gene TRBV7-2; 10 bases agree with TRBD2. The trim removed 1 base at V and 5 bases at J, leaving 9 bases unmatched. This CDR3 has 17 amino acids. Looked up from germline, CDR1 is SGHTA and CDR2 is FQGNSA. The CDR3 sequence is CASSLVGAGGLGDTQYF. CDR3 bases: TGTGCCAGCAGCTTAGTCGGAGCGGGGGGGCTCGGAGATACGCAGTATTTT.

The chain joins TRBV6-2 or TRBV6-3 to TRBJ1-2; D is perhaps TRBD1 (6 bases). V lost 6 bases and J lost 4, with 27 bases in between. Germline V CDR1 and CDR2: MNHEY, SVGEGT. The CDR3 consists of 18 residues. In DNA form, the CDR3 reads TGTGCCAGCAGCCACGGGAGATACAGGGCTGGGGTTTTCTATGGCTACACCTTC. Encoded protein: CASSHGRYRAGVFYGYTF.